This T cell receptor (beta chain) was retrieved from a study of blood T cell repertoires in COVID-19. Overall study context: T cells, B-cell-depleted T cells, or PBMCs supplied cDNA or gDNA.

Seattle cases were enrolled at active infection and followed longitudinally. Profiled with immunoSEQ multiplex PCR; TCRdb holds only in-frame clones, not every one. This sample has over 130,000 clones, with 65% to 85% found just once. The receptor comes from a young man with COVID-19, enrolled during active disease. The sequenced sample was peripheral blood.

The chain's CDR3 is CASSSDRFKTEAFF. The CDR3 DNA follows: TGTGCCAGCAGTTCGGACAGGTTCAAGACTGAAGCTTTCTTT. The chain links TRBV2 to TRBJ1-1; 7 positions agree with TRBD1. V lost 5 bases and J lost 5; bases outside the gene matches: 8. From germline, CDR1 is SNHLY and CDR2 FYNNEI. The CDR3 contains 14 residues.